The clone carrying this T cell receptor beta chain was counted many times. Its antigen is not known. A single record per CDR3 protein comes from TCRdb applying MiXCR to the reads. The table lists about 300,000 distinct CDR3 sequences, under 30% of them singletons. The data were obtained in a study of T cell repertoires in cytomegalovirus infection. Overall study: Matching HLA type and CMV infection were both indicated by public TCR beta signatures. General study findings and limits: The cumulative frequency of public TCR beta families distinguished individuals who carried CMV together with the relevant HLA. The ex vivo response was dominated by HLA-C-restricted CMV-specific TCR beta clonotypes.

This CDR3 is 13 amino acids long. Germline V gives CDR1 SGHTA, CDR2 FQGNSA. V lost 5 bases to trimming and J lost 7 bases, with 15 bases between them. The chain carries TRBV7-2 and TRBJ2-7; D is undetermined. Material: PBMCs. The receptor was derived from a human donor in good health (CMV status not recorded). Some clones in this sample may be carry-over from other donors' samples. DNA of the CDR3: TGTGCCAGCAGCGTTGGACGGGTTACGGAGCAGTACTTC. It specifies CASSVGRVTEQYF.